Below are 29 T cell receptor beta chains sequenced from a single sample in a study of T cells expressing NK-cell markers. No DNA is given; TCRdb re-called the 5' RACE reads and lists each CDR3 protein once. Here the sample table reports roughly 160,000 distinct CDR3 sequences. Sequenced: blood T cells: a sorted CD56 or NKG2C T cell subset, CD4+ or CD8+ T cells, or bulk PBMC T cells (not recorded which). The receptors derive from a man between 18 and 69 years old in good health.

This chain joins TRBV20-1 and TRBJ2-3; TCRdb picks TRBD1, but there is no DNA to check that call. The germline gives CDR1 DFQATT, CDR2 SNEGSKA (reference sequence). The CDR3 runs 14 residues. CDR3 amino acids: CIPPPRGFADTQYF.

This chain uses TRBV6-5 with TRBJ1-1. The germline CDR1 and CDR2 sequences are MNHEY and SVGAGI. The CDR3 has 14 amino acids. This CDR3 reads CASSYRQGATEAFF.

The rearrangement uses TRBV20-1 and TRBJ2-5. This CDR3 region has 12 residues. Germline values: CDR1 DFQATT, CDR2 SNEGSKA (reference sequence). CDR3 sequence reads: CSVKVYQETQYF.

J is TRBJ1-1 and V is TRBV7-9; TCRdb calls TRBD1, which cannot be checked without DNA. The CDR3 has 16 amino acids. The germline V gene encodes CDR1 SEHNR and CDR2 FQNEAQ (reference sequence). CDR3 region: CASSPPTGVYFTEAFF. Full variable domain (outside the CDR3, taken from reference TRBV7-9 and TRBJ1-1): DTGVSQNPRHKITKRGQNVTFRCDPISEHNRLYWYRQTLGQGPEFLTYFQNEAQLEKSRLLSDRFSAERPKGSFSTLEIQRTEQGDSAMYLCASSPPTGVYFTEAFFGQGTRLTVV.

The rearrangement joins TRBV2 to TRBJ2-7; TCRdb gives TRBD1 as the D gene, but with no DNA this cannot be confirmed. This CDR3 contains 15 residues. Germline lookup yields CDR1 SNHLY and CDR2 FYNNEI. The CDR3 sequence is CASASPSGQGYEQYF. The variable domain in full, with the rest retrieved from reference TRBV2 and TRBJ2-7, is EPEVTQTPSHQVTQMGQEVILRCVPISNHLYFYWYRQILGQKVEFLVSFYNNEISEKSEIFDDQFSVERPDGSNFTLKIRSTKLEDSAMYFCASASPSGQGYEQYFGPGTRLTVT.

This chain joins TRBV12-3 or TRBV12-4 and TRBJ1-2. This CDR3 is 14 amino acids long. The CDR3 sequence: CASSFWGSLHGYTF.

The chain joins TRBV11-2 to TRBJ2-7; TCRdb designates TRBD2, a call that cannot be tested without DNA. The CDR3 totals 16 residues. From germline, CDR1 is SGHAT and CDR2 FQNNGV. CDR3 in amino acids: CASSFSPSLLTYEQYF.

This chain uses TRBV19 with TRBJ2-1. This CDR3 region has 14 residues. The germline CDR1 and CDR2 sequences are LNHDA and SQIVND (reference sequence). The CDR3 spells CASSMRFGPHEQFF. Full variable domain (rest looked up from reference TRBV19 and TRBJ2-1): DGGITQSPKYLFRKEGQNVTLSCEQNLNHDAMYWYRQDPGQGLRLIYYSQIVNDFQKGDIAEGYSVSREKKESFPLTVTSAQKNPTAFYLCASSMRFGPHEQFFGPGTRLTVL.

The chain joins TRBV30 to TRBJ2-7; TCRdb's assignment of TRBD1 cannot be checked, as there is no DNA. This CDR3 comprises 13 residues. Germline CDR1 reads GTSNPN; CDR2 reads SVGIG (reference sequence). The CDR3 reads CAWGPGPGNEQYF.

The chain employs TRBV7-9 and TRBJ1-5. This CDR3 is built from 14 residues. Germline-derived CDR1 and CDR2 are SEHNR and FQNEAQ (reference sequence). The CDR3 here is CASSAGGGGQPQHF.

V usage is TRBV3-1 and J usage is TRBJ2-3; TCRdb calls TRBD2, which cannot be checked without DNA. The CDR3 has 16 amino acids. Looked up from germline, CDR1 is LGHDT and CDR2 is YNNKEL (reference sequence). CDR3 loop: CASSHRELGVWDTQYF.

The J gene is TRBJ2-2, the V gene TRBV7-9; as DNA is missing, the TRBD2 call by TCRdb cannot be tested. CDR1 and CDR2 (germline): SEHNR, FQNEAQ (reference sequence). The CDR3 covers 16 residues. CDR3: CASSYQGGILPGELFF.

CDR3 in amino acids: CASSTRQGTDEKLFF. V is TRBV7-9 and J is TRBJ1-4; TCRdb selects TRBD1, and the lack of DNA leaves this call unchecked. Germline V gene sequence: CDR1 SEHNR, CDR2 FQNEAQ (reference sequence). The CDR3 is made up of 15 amino acids.

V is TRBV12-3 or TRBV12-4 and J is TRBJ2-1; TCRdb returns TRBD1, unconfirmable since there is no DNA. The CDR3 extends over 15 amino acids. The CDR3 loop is CASSLEGSGYNEQFF.

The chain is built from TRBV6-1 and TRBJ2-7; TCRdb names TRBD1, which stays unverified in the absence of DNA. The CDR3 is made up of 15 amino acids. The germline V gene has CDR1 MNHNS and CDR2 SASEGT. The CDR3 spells CASSEGDGYSYEQYF.

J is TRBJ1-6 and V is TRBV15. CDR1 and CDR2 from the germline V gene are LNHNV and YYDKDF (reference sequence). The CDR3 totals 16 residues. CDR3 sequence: CATSRDLNSYNSPLHF. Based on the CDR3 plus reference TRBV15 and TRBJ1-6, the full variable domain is DAMVIQNPRYQVTQFGKPVTLSCSQTLNHNVMYWYQQKSSQAPKLLFHYYDKDFNNEADTPDNFQSRRPNTSFCFLDIRSPGLGDTAMYLCATSRDLNSYNSPLHFGNGTRLTVT.

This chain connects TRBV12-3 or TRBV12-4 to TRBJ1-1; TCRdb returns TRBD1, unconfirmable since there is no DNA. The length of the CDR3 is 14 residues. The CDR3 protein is CASSLVSWAVEAFF.

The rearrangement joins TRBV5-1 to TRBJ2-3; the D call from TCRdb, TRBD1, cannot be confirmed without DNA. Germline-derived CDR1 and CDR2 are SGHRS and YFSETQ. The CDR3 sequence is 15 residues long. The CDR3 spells CASSLEGQGSDTQYF.

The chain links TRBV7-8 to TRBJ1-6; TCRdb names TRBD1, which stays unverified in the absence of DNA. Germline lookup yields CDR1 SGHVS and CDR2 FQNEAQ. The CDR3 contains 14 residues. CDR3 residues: CASSFGQGESPLHF. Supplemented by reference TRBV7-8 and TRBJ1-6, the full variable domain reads GAGVSQSPRYKVAKRGQDVALRCDPISGHVSLFWYQQALGQGPEFLTYFQNEAQLDKSGLPSDRFFAERPEGSVSTLKIQRTQQEDSAVYLCASSFGQGESPLHFGNGTRLTVT.

The CDR3 region is CASSEGWGSGYGYTF. The rearrangement uses TRBV2 and TRBJ1-2; TCRdb names TRBD1, which stays unverified in the absence of DNA. Germline-derived CDR1 and CDR2 are SNHLY and FYNNEI. The CDR3 consists of 15 residues.

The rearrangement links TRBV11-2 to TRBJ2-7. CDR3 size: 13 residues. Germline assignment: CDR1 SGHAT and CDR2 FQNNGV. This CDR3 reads CASSLLPDYEQYF.

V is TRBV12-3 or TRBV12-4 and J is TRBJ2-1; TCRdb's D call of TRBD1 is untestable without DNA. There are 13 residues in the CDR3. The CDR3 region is CASSPPGEDEQFF.

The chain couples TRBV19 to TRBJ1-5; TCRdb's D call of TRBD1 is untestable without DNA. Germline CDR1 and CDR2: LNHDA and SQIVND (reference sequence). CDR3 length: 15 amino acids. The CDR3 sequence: CASSIGIHSNQPQHF.

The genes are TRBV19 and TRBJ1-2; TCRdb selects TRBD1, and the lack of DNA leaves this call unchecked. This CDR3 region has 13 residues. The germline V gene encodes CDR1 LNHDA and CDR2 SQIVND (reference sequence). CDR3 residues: CASSIPGQRGYTF.

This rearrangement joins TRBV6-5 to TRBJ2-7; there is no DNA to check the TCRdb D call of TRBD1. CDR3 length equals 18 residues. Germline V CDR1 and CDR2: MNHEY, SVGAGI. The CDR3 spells CASSYSGTGDASSYEQYF.

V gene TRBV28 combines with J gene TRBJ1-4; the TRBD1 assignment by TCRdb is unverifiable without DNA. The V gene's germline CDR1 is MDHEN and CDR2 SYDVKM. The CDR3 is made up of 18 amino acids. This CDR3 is CASSLYEMGQGADEKLFF.

CDR3: CASSHGDRAGGANVLTF. V usage is TRBV6-5 and J usage is TRBJ2-6; the D call from TCRdb, TRBD1, cannot be confirmed without DNA. Germline CDR1 MNHEY, CDR2 SVGAGI. This CDR3 has 17 amino acids.

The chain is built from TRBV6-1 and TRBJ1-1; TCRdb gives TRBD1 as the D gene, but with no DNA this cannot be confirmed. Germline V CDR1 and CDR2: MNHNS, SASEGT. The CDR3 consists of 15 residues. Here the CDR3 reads CASPGQGALNTEAFF.

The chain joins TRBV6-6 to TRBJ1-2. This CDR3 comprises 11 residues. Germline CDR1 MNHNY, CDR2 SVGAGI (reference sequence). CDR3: CASSYGIGYTF.